This TCR beta chain was sequenced in a study of blood T cell repertoires in COVID-19. The study recruited exposed participants who had met a COVID-19 case within 2 weeks before entry. Trimming removed 4 bases at V and 2 bases at J, with 11 bases between. The CDR3 totals 14 residues. Germline V gene sequence: CDR1 LGHNA, CDR2 YSLEER. TCRdb's table, derived via immunoSEQ multiplex PCR, lists solely in-frame clones and lacks some. Seen here are more than 150,000 clones, about 80% observed once, and the top ten hold roughly 14%. V is TRBV4-3 and J is TRBJ1-1; TRBD1 might be the D (5 bases). The clonotype comes from a man in his 60s who had been exposed to COVID-19. The sample taken for sequencing was PBMCs or T cells enriched from blood (not recorded which). The CDR3 loop is CASSLGLTNTEAFF. CDR3 sequence (DNA): TGCGCCAGCAGCCTGGGACTGACAAACACTGAAGCTTTCTTT.